Described below is a single T cell receptor (beta chain) sequence and its context. Its antigen is not known. The data derive from a study of CXCR3-negative and CXCR3-positive naive CD8 T cells. General study results and limits: CXCR3-expressing naive cells carried TRB CDR3s more hydrophobic than those of CXCR3-negative naive cells. For naive cells, CXCR3-negative and CXCR3-positive subsets had similar TRBV-TRBJ usage; for memory cells, usage differed.

cDNA libraries for TRB were generated by 5' RACE incorporating UMI labels. TCRdb reanalyzed the 5' RACE reads and collapses them to one entry per CDR3 protein, without DNA. The listing records about 110,000 distinct CDR3 sequences. This clonotype was sampled from a human donor in good health. Some clones in this sample may be carry-over from other donors' samples. Sample: naive CXCR3+ CD8+ T cells from blood. The subset denotes: CD45RO-CCR7+CD27+CD95- naive CD8+ T cells expressing CXCR3 (TNR3+).

The CDR3 sequence: CVSSQGRFYEQYF. The V call is TRBV4-3, the J call TRBJ2-7. CDR3 size: 13 residues. Germline CDR1 and CDR2: LGHNA and YSLEER.